The 19 T cell receptor beta chains below come from one sample, sequenced in a study of graft-versus-host responses after intestinal transplantation (dated by TCRdb to the early 2020s). Library creation used the immunoSEQ multiplex PCR assay. In its TCRdb copy, this immuneACCESS table keeps in-frame sequences only and misses some clones. Where compared with another copy, unresolved V genes explain less than half of these, and the others have no known cause. Here the sample has about 63,000 clones; roughly 90% occur a single time. The biggest ten clones account for over 1.5% of the sample. Intraepithelial and lamina propria lymphocytes were isolated from graft specimens using dithiothreitol, EDTA incubations and collagenase D digestion. The sequencing here drew on ileum tissue, taken approximately 56 weeks after transplant. These receptors all stem from a human patient who received an intestinal transplant, so some T cells may come from the graft donor.

This chain links TRBV5-1 with TRBJ2-3, with TRBD2 matching 15 bases. Germline V gene lookup returns CDR1 SGHRS and CDR2 YFSETQ. Trimming cost V 4 bases and J 3 bases; bases outside gene matches: 3. The CDR3 consists of 16 residues. CDR3 sequence reads: CASSPGTSGRTDTQYF. The CDR3 DNA follows: TGCGCCAGCAGCCCTGGGACTAGCGGGAGGACAGATACGCAGTATTTT.

The J gene is TRBJ1-1, the V gene TRBV6-6, with TRBD1 matching 7 bases. Germline CDR1 and CDR2: MNHNY and SVGAGI (reference sequence). The length of the CDR3 is 12 residues. V dropped 5 bases and J dropped 10; count of bases not matched to a gene: 7. CDR3 nucleotide sequence: TGTGCCAGCAGTGGACCTCAGGGGGGAGCTTTCTTT. Residues: CASSGPQGGAFF.

The chain links TRBV9 to TRBJ2-3; 9 bases map to TRBD1. The CDR3 is 17 residues long. The germline V gene encodes CDR1 SGDLS and CDR2 YYNGEE. The J segment lost 2 bases and the V segment lost 4 bases, leaving 11 bases of the junction unmatched. The CDR3 protein is CASSTPDRGYPTDTQYF. The CDR3 DNA follows: TGTGCCAGCAGCACTCCGGACAGGGGCTACCCCACAGATACGCAGTATTTT.

The chain employs TRBV6-1 and TRBJ2-7; 8 positions match TRBD1. The germline V gene has CDR1 MNHNS and CDR2 SASEGT. The CDR3 consists of 15 residues. The V gene end was trimmed by 1 base and the J gene end by 3 bases; junction bases not matched to a gene: 5. The CDR3 region has the DNA TGTGCCAGCAGTGAAGGGGGACAGGTGGGCTACGAGCAGTACTTC. Residues: CASSEGGQVGYEQYF.

The V gene is TRBV2, the J gene TRBJ2-2; 8 bases agree with TRBD2. The CDR3 sequence is 15 residues long. Germline CDR1 is SNHLY and CDR2 is FYNNEI. The V gene end was trimmed by 6 bases and the J gene end by 6 bases; junction bases not matched to a gene: 9. CDR3 protein: CASRTLPSGPGELFF. In nucleotides, the CDR3 is TGTGCCAGCAGGACACTACCTAGCGGGCCCGGGGAGCTGTTTTTT.

V and J are TRBV7-9 and TRBJ2-3, with D tentatively TRBD1 (6 bases). The germline V gene has CDR1 SEHNR and CDR2 FQNEAQ (reference sequence). The CDR3 is made up of 17 amino acids. V dropped 2 bases and J dropped 3 bases, with 18 bases sitting between them. Written as DNA, the CDR3 is TGTGCCAGCAGCTTAAGGTCTAGGGGGTTCTGGACAGATACGCAGTATTTT. Encoded protein: CASSLRSRGFWTDTQYF.

This clone was seen only a few times. The gene calls are TRBV27 and TRBJ1-6; D unclear. V gave up 3 bases and J gave up 8 bases, with 14 bases separating them. There are 15 residues in the CDR3. From germline, CDR1 is MNHEY and CDR2 SMNVEV (reference sequence). As DNA, the CDR3 is TGTGCCAGCAGTTTGGACTACCCCCTCGATTCACCCCTCCACTTT. Amino acid sequence: CASSLDYPLDSPLHF.

The gene calls are TRBV14 and TRBJ1-1; D unclear. The germline CDR1 and CDR2 sequences are SGHDN and FVKESK. Trimming removed 6 bases at V and 0 bases at J, with 14 bases between. The CDR3 is 15 amino acids. CDR3 nucleotide sequence: TGTGCCAGCAGTCGTTGGTCCGCTATGAACACTGAAGCTTTCTTT. Protein sequence: CASSRWSAMNTEAFF.

The chain joins TRBV14 to TRBJ2-7; D uncertain. CDR1 and CDR2 from the germline V gene are SGHDN and FVKESK. Trimming took 4 bases from V and 0 from J, leaving 4 bases between them. The CDR3 runs to 12 residues. CDR3: CASSLSSYEQYF. Here the CDR3 DNA reads TGTGCCAGCAGCCTATCCTCCTACGAGCAGTACTTC.

The genes are TRBV5-1 and TRBJ2-2, with a possible D match to TRBD1 (6 bases). The CDR3 extends over 15 amino acids. The ends were cut back, 4 bases at V and 7 bases at J, with 17 bases in the middle. Germline CDR1 and CDR2: SGHRS and YFSETQ. The CDR3 region is CASSLGTPSLGELFF. The DNA for the CDR3 is TGCGCCAGCAGCCTAGGGACACCGTCCCTCGGGGAGCTGTTTTTT. The full variable domain, completed using reference TRBV5-1 and TRBJ2-2, is KAGVTQTPRYLIKTRGQQVTLSCSPISGHRSVSWYQQTPGQGLQFLFEYFSETQRNKGNFPGRFSGRQFSNSRSEMNVSTLELGDSALYLCASSLGTPSLGELFFGEGSRLTVL.

The chain joins TRBV13 to TRBJ2-1, with D maybe TRBD2 (5 bases). Germline V gene lookup returns CDR1 PRHDT and CDR2 FYEKMQ (reference sequence). V lost 4 bases and J 7 bases, leaving 20 bases between the germline ends. The CDR3 totals 16 residues. CDR3 amino acids: CASSWAETNSRNEQFF. CDR3 DNA: TGTGCCAGCAGCTGGGCGGAGACTAACTCCCGGAATGAGCAGTTCTTC.

V is TRBV5-6 and J is TRBJ1-3, with 10 bases aligning to TRBD1. Germline CDR1 and CDR2: SGHDT and YYEEEE. The CDR3 has 13 amino acids. Trimming at V came to 5 bases and at J to 4 bases, leaving 0 bases not matched to a gene. The CDR3 reads CASRGQGGNTIYF. CDR3 coding DNA: TGTGCCAGCAGGGGACAGGGGGGAAACACCATATATTTT.

The genes are TRBV2 and TRBJ2-1; 9 bases match TRBD1. Germline V CDR1 and CDR2: SNHLY, FYNNEI. This CDR3 region has 14 residues. With 6 bases clipped from V and 5 bases from J, the junction kept 5 bases outside the gene matches. CDR3 coding DNA: TGTGCCAGCAGACGACAGGGGGACGACAATGAGCAGTTCTTC. It translates to CASRRQGDDNEQFF.

The chain joins TRBV7-2 to TRBJ1-3, with D unresolved. Germline V lookup: CDR1 SGHTA, CDR2 FQGNSA. CDR3 length equals 13 residues. V shed 5 bases and J shed 4 bases, with 9 bases lying between them. CDR3 in amino acids: CASSPKGGNTIYF. CDR3 nucleotide sequence: TGTGCCAGCAGCCCCAAGGGAGGAAACACCATATATTTT.

This clone was observed a handful of times. This chain uses TRBV7-9 with TRBJ2-3; 8 bases match TRBD2. In germline, CDR1 is SEHNR, CDR2 FQNEAQ (reference sequence). Trimming at V came to 3 bases and at J to 1 base, leaving 3 bases not matched to a gene. The CDR3 sequence is 15 residues long. CDR3: CASSFGAGGTDTQYF. In nucleotides, the CDR3 is TGTGCCAGCAGCTTCGGAGCGGGGGGCACAGATACGCAGTATTTT.

The chain couples TRBV6-5 to TRBJ2-7; 8 bases map to TRBD1. CDR3 length: 15 residues. Per germline, CDR1 MNHEY and CDR2 SVGAGI. V gave up 5 bases and J gave up 3 bases; unmatched junction bases: 9. Written as DNA, the CDR3 is TGTGCCAGCAGTGGACCGGGGACAGGTGGCTACGAGCAGTACTTC. It specifies CASSGPGTGGYEQYF.

This chain uses TRBV6-5 with TRBJ1-1; D might be TRBD1 (6 bases). CDR3 size: 14 residues. Germline-derived CDR1 and CDR2 are MNHEY and SVGAGI. The germline V and J ends were trimmed by 0 bases and 7 bases, with 12 bases remaining between them. The CDR3 spells CASSYSSRGNEAFF. The CDR3 bases are TGTGCCAGCAGTTACTCGAGCAGGGGTAATGAAGCTTTCTTT.

This chain connects TRBV4-1 to TRBJ2-5; 9 bases are a match to TRBD1. The junction had 1 base not matched to a gene; V was cut back by 4 bases and J by 4 bases. CDR1 is MGHRA and CDR2 is YSYEKL in the germline V gene. CDR3 length: 13 amino acids. The CDR3: CASSPDRGETQYF. DNA for the CDR3: TGCGCCAGCAGCCCGGACAGGGGAGAGACCCAGTACTTC.

The chain couples TRBV14 to TRBJ2-1; the D is unclear. The CDR3 is made up of 14 amino acids. Trimming cost V 1 base and J 3 bases, with 7 bases left between them. Looked up from germline, CDR1 is SGHDN and CDR2 is FVKESK. The CDR3 sequence is CASSQGGNYNEQFF. CDR3 DNA sequence: TGTGCCAGCAGCCAAGGGGGTAACTACAATGAGCAGTTCTTC.